What follows is one TCR beta chain and its context. Its binding antigen is unknown. Per-nucleotide qualities are absent, and no much larger clonotype sits a single base away. This sample stems from a study of response to subunit inactivated influenza vaccine (dated by TCRdb to between 2018 and 2020). About the full investigation: Deep quantitative T cell receptor repertoire profiling was used in the study to track responses to a trivalent subunit inactivated influenza vaccine.

The receptor library was made with RT-PCR. Reads for this sample came from an Illumina HiSeq 2500. TCRdb applied fastp at Q25 and MiXCR to the public reads, then kept only in-frame beta chains. Under each unique CDR3 protein, matching rows form one entry showing the most common genes and DNA. This sample comprises 650,000 to 800,000 distinct CDR3 sequences, less than 20% of them detected only once. Under 13% of the sample is held by the ten biggest clonotypes. V is cut back by 4 bases and J by 2 bases, with 10 bases in the junction unmatched. The CDR3 runs 17 amino acids, cysteine and phenylalanine included. Here the CDR3 DNA is all that survives: 51 bases in frame from base 1. The CDR1 and CDR2 encoded by the germline V gene are SGHDT and YYEEEE. Study-wide findings and limitations: The authors suggested that each seasonal influenza vaccination may recruit only a limited number of new T cells.

The sequence is built from TRBV5-6 and TRBJ2-1; 9 central bases correspond to TRBD2. This TCR derives from a man in his forties or fifties who received an inactivated influenza vaccine. Donor details come from another sample of the same person, matched by shared clones. The sequencing here drew on PBMCs from blood, taken roughly 5 days after vaccination. For the CDR3, the sequence is CASSPAGLASTYNEQFF. The DNA sequence follows: TGTGCCAGCAGCCCCGCCGGACTAGCGTCAACCTACAATGAGCAGTTCTTC.